Listed below are T cell receptor beta chains from one sample, sequenced in a study of blood T cell repertoires in COVID-19. Some clones are missing from TCRdb's copy, which holds only in-frame ones; the method was immunoSEQ multiplex PCR. This repertoire shows around 45,000 clones, about nine tenths found once; its top ten account for 15% to 20%. Sequenced material: peripheral blood. The receptors derive from a man aged 55 to 70 with active or convalescent COVID-19. Both conserved end residues are trimmed from each CDR3. The D gene is left open where the match is weak.

d_gene: .
j_gene: TRBJ2-5
v_gene: TRBV3-1/TRBV3-2
CDR3aa: ASSPDRQETQY

d_gene: TRBD1
j_gene: TRBJ2-7
v_gene: TRBV30
CDR3aa: AWGRQGAYEQY

d_gene: .
j_gene: TRBJ1-2
v_gene: TRBV19
CDR3aa: ASSPYDGNYGYT

d_gene: TRBD1
j_gene: TRBJ1-2
v_gene: TRBV11-2
CDR3aa: ASSLSQGADGYT

d_gene: .
j_gene: TRBJ1-3
v_gene: TRBV19
CDR3aa: ASSRRDGRIDSGNTIY

d_gene: .
j_gene: TRBJ2-7
v_gene: TRBV7-9
CDR3aa: ASIPLGTTPYEQY

d_gene: .
j_gene: TRBJ2-1
v_gene: TRBV5-1
CDR3aa: ASSLGEPYNEQF

d_gene: TRBD1
j_gene: TRBJ2-6
v_gene: TRBV30
CDR3aa: AWSVGGDGANVLT

d_gene: .
j_gene: TRBJ2-1
v_gene: TRBV7-2
CDR3aa: ASSLFSSYNEQF

d_gene: TRBD2
j_gene: TRBJ2-3
v_gene: TRBV7-2
CDR3aa: ASSLVLAGGLLGTQY

d_gene: .
j_gene: TRBJ2-7
v_gene: TRBV12-2
CDR3aa: ASRATGTGRCEQY

d_gene: .
j_gene: TRBJ1-2
v_gene: TRBV29-1
CDR3aa: SVYSYGYT

d_gene: TRBD1
j_gene: TRBJ1-2
v_gene: TRBV27
CDR3aa: ASSRLFSGTGGDYT

d_gene: TRBD1
j_gene: TRBJ1-2
v_gene: TRBV7-8
CDR3aa: ASSLRDSPTLNYGYT

d_gene: TRBD2
j_gene: TRBJ2-3
v_gene: TRBV12-3/TRBV12-4
CDR3aa: ASRDLAEDTQY